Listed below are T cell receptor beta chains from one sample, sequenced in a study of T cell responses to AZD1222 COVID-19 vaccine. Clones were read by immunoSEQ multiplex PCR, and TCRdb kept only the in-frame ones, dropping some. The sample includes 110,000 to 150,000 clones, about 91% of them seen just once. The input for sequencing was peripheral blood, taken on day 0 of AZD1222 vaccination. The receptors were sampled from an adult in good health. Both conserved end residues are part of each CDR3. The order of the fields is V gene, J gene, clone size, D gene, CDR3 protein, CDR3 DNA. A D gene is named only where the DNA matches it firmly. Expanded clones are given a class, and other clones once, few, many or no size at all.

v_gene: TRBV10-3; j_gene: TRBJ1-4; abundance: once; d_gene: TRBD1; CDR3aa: CAISDAQGAGYEKLFF; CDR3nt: TGTGCCATCAGTGATGCTCAGGGGGCAGGGTATGAAAAACTGTTTTTT
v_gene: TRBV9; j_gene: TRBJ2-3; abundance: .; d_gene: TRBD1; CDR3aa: CASSVGNRGQGYTDTQYF; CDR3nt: TGTGCCAGCAGCGTAGGGAACCGGGGACAGGGCTACACAGATACGCAGTATTTT
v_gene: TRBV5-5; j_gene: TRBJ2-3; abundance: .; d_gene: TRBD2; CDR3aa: CASSLEAGGSTDTQYF; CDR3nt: TGTGCCAGCAGCTTAGAAGCGGGAGGGAGCACAGATACGCAGTATTTT
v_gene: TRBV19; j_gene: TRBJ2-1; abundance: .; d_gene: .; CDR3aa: CATSPDRSSYNEQFF; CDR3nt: TGTGCCACCTCCCCCGACAGAAGCTCCTACAATGAGCAGTTCTTC
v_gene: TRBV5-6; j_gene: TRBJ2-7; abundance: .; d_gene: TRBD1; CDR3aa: CASSYTGQNYEQYF; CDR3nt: TGTGCCAGCAGTTATACGGGACAGAACTACGAGCAGTACTTC
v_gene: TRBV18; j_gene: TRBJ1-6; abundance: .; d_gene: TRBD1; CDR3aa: CASSPNSGTDNSPLHF; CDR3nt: TGTGCCAGCTCACCGAACTCCGGGACAGATAATTCACCCCTCCACTTT
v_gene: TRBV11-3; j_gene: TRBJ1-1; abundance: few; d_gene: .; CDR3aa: CASRGRNTEAFF; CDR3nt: TGTGCCAGCAGGGGGAGGAACACTGAAGCTTTCTTT
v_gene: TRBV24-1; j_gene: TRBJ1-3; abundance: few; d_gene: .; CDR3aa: CATSATVGNTIYF; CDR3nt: TGTGCCACCAGTGCTACCGTTGGAAACACCATATATTTT
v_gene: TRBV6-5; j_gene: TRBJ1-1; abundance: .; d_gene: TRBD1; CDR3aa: CASSYSGQGLEAFF; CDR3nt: TGTGCCAGCAGTTACTCGGGACAGGGGCTAGAAGCTTTCTTT
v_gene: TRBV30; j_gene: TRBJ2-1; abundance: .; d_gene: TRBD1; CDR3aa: CAWGTGVGNNEQFF; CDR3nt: TGTGCCTGGGGGACAGGGGTAGGGAACAATGAGCAGTTCTTC
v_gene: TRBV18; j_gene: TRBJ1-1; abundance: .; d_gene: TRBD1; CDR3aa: CASSPLLTGGENTEAFF; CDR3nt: TGTGCCAGCTCACCATTATTAACAGGGGGAGAAAACACTGAAGCTTTCTTT
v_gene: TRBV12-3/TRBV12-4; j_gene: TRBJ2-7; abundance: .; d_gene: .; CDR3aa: CASSLRGDEQYF; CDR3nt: TGTGCCAGCAGTTTAAGGGGGGACGAGCAGTACTTC
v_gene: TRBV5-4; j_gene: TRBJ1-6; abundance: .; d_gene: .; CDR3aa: CASSLGTAYNSPLHF; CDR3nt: TGTGCCAGCAGCTTGGGGACGGCGTATAATTCACCCCTCCACTTT
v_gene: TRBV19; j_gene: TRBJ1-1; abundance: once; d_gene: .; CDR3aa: CASSPQGHTNTEAFF; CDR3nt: TGTGCCAGTAGTCCTCAGGGACACACGAACACTGAAGCTTTCTTT
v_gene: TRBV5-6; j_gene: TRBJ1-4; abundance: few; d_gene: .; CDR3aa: CASGAGYDEKLFF; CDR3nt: TGTGCCAGTGGAGCGGGGTATGATGAAAAACTGTTTTTT
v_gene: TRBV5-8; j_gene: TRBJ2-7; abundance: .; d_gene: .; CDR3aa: CASSSGTPSYEQYF; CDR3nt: TGTGCCAGCAGCTCGGGGACTCCATCCTACGAGCAGTACTTC
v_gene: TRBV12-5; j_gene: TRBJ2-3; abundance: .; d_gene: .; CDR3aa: CASGIGLESYF; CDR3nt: TGTGCTAGTGGTATCGGACTGGAATCGTATTTT
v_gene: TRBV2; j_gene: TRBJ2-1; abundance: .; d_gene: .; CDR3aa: CASSEAWSRVQFF; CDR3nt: TGTGCCAGCAGTGAAGCCTGGAGTCGGGTGCAGTTCTTC
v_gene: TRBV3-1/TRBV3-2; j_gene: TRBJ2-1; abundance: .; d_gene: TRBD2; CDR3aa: CASSQVNPGLAGGPAYNEQFF; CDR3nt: TGTGCCAGCAGCCAAGTTAATCCGGGACTAGCGGGAGGGCCTGCCTACAATGAGCAGTTCTTC
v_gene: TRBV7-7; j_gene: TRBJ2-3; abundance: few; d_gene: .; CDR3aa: CASSPGLGGSTDTQYF; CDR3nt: TGTGCCAGCAGCCCGGGTCTGGGCGGTAGCACAGATACGCAGTATTTT
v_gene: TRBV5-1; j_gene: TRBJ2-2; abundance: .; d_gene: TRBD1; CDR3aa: CASRSGTANTGELFF; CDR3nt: TGCGCCAGCAGGTCCGGGACAGCGAACACCGGGGAGCTGTTTTTT
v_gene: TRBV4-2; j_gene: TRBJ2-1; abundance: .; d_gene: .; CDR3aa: CASSQSPDRENEQFF; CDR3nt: TGTGCCAGCAGCCAATCACCGGACAGAGAAAATGAGCAGTTCTTC
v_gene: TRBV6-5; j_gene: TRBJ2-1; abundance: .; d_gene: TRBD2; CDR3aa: CASSYSRLAGGDEQFF; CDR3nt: TGTGCCAGCAGTTACTCCCGACTAGCGGGAGGGGATGAGCAGTTCTTC
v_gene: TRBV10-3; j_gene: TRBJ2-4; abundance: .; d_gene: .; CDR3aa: CAISDPRLGNIQYF; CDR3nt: TGTGCCATCAGCGACCCTCGATTAGGGAACATTCAGTACTTC
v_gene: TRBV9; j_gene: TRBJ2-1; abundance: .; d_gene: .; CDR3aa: CASQGVNEQFF; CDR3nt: TGTGCCAGCCAAGGCGTCAATGAGCAGTTCTTC
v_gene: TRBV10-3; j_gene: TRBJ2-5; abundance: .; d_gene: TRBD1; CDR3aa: CAISRRQGQETQYF; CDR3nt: TGTGCCATCAGTCGGAGACAGGGCCAAGAGACCCAGTACTTC
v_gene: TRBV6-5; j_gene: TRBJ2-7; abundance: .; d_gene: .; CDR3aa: CASSSPGLSYEQYF; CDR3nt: TGTGCCAGCAGTTCCCCGGGACTCAGCTACGAGCAGTACTTC
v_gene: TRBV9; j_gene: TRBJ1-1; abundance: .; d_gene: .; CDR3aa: CASSALGRNTEAFF; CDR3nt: TGTGCCAGCAGCGCCCTGGGACGGAACACTGAAGCTTTCTTT
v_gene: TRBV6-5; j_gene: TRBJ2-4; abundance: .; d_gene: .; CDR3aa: CASSPDWKNIQYF; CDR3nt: TGTGCCAGCAGTCCGGACTGGAAAAACATTCAGTACTTC
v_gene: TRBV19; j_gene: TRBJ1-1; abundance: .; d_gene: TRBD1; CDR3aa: CASTITGVNTEAFF; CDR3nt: TGTGCCAGTACCATAACAGGGGTGAACACTGAAGCTTTCTTT
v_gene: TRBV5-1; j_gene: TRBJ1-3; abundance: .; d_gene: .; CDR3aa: CASSLNQGRGSGNTIYF; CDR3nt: TGCGCCAGCAGCTTGAACCAGGGTAGGGGCTCTGGAAACACCATATATTTT
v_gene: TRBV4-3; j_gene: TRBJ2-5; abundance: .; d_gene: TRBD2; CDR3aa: CASSQDYREGRETQYF; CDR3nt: TGCGCCAGCAGCCAAGATTACCGGGAGGGCCGCGAGACCCAGTACTTC
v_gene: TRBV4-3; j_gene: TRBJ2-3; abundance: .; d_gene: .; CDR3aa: CASSQDLSGRGADTQYF; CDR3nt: TGCGCCAGCAGCCAAGATCTTAGCGGTAGGGGTGCAGATACGCAGTATTTT
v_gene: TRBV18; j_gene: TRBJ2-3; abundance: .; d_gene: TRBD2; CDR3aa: CASSPGLDTTDTQYF; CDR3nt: TGTGCCAGCTCTCCCGGACTAGATACCACAGATACGCAGTATTTT
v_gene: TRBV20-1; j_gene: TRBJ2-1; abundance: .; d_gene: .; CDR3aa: CSAGQYNEQFF; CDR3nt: TGCAGTGCTGGACAGTACAATGAGCAGTTCTTC
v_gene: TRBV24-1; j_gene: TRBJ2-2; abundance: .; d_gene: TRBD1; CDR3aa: CATAGGKNTGELFF; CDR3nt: TGTGCCACCGCAGGGGGAAAGAACACCGGGGAGCTGTTTTTT
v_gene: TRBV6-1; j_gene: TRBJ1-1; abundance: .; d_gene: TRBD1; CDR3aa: CASRNRDSRDTEAFF; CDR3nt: TGTGCCAGCAGGAACCGGGACAGCCGGGACACTGAAGCTTTCTTT
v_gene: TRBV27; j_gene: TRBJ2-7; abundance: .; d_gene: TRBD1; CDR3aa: CASGTGGVYEQYF; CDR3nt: TGTGCCAGTGGGACAGGGGGCGTCTACGAGCAGTACTTC
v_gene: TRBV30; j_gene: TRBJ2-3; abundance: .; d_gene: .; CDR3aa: CAWEGRPTDTQYF; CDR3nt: TGCGCCTGGGAAGGCAGGCCCACAGATACGCAGTATTTT
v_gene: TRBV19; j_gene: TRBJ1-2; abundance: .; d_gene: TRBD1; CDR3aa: CASSMGVYRGSYTF; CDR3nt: TGTGCCAGTAGTATGGGAGTTTACAGGGGAAGCTACACCTTC
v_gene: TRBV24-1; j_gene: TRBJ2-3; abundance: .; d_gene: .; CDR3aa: CATSDSKFPTQYF; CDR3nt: TGTGCCACCAGTGATTCCAAGTTCCCTACGCAGTATTTT
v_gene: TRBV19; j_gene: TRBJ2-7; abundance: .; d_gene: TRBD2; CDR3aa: CASSIDHLAGGYEQYF; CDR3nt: TGTGCCAGTAGTATAGATCATCTGGCGGGAGGGTACGAGCAGTACTTC
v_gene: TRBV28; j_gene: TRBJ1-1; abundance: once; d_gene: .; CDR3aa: CASSLFGGLDTEAFF; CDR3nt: TGTGCCAGCAGTTTATTCGGGGGTTTGGACACTGAAGCTTTCTTT
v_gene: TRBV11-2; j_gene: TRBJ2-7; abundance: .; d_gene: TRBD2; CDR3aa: CASSQSGLAGGREQYF; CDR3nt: TGTGCCAGCAGCCAGTCAGGACTAGCGGGAGGTCGGGAGCAGTACTTC
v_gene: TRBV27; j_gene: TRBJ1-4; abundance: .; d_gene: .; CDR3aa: CASTTSDTNEKLFF; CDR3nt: TGTGCCAGTACGACTTCCGACACTAATGAAAAACTGTTTTTT
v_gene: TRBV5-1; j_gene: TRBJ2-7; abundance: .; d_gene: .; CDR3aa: CASGGGADGEQYF; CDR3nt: TGCGCCAGCGGTGGGGGGGCAGATGGCGAGCAGTACTTC
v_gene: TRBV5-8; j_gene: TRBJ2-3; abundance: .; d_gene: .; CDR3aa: CASSLGRWGTDTQYF; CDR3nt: TGTGCCAGCAGCTTGGGGCGGTGGGGCACAGATACGCAGTATTTT
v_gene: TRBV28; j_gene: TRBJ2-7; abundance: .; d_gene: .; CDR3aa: CASSPGTSSYEQYF; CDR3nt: TGTGCCAGCAGCCCGGGGACTTCTTCCTACGAGCAGTACTTC
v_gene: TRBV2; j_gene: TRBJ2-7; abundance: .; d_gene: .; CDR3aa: CASSGTAVLEQYF; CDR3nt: TGTGCCAGCAGTGGGACAGCTGTTTTGGAGCAGTACTTC
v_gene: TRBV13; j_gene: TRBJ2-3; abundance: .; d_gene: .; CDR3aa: CASSYLGRDSSTDTQYF; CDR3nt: TGTGCCAGCAGCTACCTAGGGCGGGACTCTAGCACAGATACGCAGTATTTT
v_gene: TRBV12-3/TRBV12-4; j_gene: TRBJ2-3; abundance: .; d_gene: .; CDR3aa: CASSLGSLIGQYF; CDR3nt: TGTGCCAGCAGTTTAGGGTCCCTCATAGGGCAGTATTTT
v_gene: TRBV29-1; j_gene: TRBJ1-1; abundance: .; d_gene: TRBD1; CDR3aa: CSVVEGELGGAEAFF; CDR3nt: TGCAGCGTTGTAGAGGGCGAGTTAGGGGGCGCTGAAGCTTTCTTT
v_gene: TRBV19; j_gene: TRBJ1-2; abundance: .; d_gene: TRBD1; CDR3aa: CASSTGQVANYGYTF; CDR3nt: TGTGCCAGTAGTACGGGACAGGTAGCTAACTATGGCTACACCTTC
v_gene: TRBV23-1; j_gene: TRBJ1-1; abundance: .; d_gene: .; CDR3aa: CASSAETAFF; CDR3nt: TGCGCCAGCAGTGCGGAAACCGCTTTCTTT
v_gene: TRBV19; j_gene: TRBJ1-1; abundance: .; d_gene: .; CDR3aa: CASSLLQGIEAFF; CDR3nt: TGTGCCAGTAGTCTACTACAGGGAATTGAAGCTTTCTTT